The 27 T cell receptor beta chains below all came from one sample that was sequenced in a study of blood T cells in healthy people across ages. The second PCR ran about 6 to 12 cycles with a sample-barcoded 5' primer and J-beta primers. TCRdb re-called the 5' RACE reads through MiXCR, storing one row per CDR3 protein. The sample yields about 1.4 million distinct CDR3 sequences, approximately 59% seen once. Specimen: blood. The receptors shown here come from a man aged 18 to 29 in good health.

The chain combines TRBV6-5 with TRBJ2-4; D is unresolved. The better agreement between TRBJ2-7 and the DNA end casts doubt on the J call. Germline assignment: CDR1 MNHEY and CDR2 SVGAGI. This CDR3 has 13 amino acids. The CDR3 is CASSTSVSNEQYF. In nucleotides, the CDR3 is TGTGCCAGCAGTACCAGCGTAAGCAACGAGCAGTACTTC.

CDR3 sequence (DNA): TGTGCCAGCAGTCATAGGGGTTTAGTAGAGACCCAGTACTTC. It encodes CASSHRGLVETQYF. The gene calls are TRBV28 and TRBJ2-7; a weak D match, TRBD1 (5 bases). The closer fit of TRBJ2-5 to the DNA end suggests the J call may be wrong. The CDR3 is 14 residues long. Germline assignment: CDR1 MDHEN and CDR2 SYDVKM.

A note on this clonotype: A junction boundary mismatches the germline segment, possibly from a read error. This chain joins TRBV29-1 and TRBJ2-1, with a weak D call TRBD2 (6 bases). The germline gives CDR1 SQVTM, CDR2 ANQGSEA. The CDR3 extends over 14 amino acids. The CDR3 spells CSPRLVRSYNEQFF. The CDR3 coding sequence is TGTAGCCCTCGACTAGTCCGATCGTACAATGAGCAGTTCTTC.

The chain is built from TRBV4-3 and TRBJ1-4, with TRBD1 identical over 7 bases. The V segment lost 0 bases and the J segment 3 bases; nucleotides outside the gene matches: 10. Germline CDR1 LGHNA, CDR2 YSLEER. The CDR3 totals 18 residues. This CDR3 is CASSQDVVGGMANEKLFF. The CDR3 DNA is TGCGCCAGCAGCCAAGATGTGGTAGGGGGCATGGCTAATGAAAAACTGTTTTTT.

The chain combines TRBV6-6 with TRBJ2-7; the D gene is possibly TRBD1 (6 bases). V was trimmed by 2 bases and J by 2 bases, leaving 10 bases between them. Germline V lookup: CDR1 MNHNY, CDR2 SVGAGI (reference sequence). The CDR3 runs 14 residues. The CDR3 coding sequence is TGTGCCAGCAGTTACCAGGGACACCCCTACGAGCAGTACTTC. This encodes CASSYQGHPYEQYF.

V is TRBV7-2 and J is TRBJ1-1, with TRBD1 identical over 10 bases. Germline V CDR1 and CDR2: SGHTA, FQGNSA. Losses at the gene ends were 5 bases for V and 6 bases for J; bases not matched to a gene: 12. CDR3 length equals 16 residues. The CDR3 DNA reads TGTGCCAGCAGCGATTGGGACAGGGGATACGTCTCTGAAGCTTTCTTT. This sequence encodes CASSDWDRGYVSEAFF.

The CDR3 bases are TGTGCCAGCAGCTACATGGGGACAGTAAGCTCCTACGAGCAGTACTTC. The encoded protein is CASSYMGTVSSYEQYF. V usage is TRBV12-3 or TRBV12-4 and J usage is TRBJ2-7, with 7 bases lining up with TRBD1. The CDR3 sequence is 16 residues long. Trimming at V came to 6 bases and at J to 0 bases, leaving 11 bases not matched to a gene.

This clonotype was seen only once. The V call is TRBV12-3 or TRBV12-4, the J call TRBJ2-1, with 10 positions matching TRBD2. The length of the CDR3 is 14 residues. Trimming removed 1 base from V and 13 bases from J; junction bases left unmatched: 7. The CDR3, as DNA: TGTGCCAGCAGTTTAGGAACTAGCGGGGCCCTTCAGTTCTTC. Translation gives CASSLGTSGALQFF.

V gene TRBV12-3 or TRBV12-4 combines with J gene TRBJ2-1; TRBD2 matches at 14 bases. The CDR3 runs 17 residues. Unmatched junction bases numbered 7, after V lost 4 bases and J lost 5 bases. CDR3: CASSSGTSGSGDNEQFF. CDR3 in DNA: TGTGCCAGCAGTTCCGGGACTAGCGGGAGTGGGGACAATGAGCAGTTCTTC.

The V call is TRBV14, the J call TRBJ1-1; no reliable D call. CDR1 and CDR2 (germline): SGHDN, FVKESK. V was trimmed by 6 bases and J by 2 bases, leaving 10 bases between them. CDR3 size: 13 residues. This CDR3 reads CASRNKDNTEAFF. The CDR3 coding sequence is TGTGCCAGCAGAAATAAGGACAACACTGAAGCTTTCTTT.

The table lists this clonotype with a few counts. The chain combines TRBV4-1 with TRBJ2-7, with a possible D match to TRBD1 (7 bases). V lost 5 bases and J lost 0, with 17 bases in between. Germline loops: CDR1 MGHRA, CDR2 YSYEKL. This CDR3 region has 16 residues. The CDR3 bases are TGCGCCAGCAGCGCCCAGGGGGGCTCGTACTCCTACGAGCAGTACTTC. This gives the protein CASSAQGGSYSYEQYF.

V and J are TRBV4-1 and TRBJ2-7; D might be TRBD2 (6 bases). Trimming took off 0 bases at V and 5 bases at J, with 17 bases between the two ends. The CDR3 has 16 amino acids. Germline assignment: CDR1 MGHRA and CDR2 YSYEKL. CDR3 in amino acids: CASSQDWGGTPDEQYF. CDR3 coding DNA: TGCGCCAGCAGCCAAGATTGGGGTGGGACTCCTGACGAGCAGTACTTC.

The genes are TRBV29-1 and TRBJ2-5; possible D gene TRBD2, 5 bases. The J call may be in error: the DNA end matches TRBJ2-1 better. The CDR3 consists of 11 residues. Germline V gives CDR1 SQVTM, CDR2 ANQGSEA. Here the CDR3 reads CSVVLGRGQFF. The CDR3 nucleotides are TGCAGCGTTGTCCTAGGGAGAGGGCAGTTCTTC.

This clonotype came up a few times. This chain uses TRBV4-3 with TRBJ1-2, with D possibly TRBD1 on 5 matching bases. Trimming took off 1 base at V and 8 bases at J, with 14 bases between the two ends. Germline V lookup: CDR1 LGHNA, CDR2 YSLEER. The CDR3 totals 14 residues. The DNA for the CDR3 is TGCGCCAGCAGCCAAGTGAGCGGGGGAAAGGGCTACACCTTC. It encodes CASSQVSGGKGYTF.

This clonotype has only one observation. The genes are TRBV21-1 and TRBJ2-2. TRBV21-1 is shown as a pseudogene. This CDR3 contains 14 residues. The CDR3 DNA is TGTGCCAGCAGCACGGCGCAATACACCGGGGAGCTGTTTTTT. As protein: CASSTAQYTGELFF.

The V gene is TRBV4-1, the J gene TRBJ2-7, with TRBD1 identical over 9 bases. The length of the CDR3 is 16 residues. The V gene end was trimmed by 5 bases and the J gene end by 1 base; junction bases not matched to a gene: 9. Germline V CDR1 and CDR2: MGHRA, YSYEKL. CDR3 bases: TGCGCCAGCAGCTTCACCGCACAGGGGGCGTCCTACGAGCAGTACTTC. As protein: CASSFTAQGASYEQYF.

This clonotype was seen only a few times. DNA for the CDR3: TGTGCCAGCAGCCCAGCGGGAGGAGCCTACAATGAGCAGTTCTTC. The encoded protein is CASSPAGGAYNEQFF. The chain is built from TRBV7-9 and TRBJ2-1, with 9 bases aligning to TRBD2. CDR3 length: 15 amino acids. J was trimmed by 2 bases and V by 5 bases; bases with no gene match: 4. CDR1 SEHNR and CDR2 FQNEAQ come from the germline V gene (reference sequence).

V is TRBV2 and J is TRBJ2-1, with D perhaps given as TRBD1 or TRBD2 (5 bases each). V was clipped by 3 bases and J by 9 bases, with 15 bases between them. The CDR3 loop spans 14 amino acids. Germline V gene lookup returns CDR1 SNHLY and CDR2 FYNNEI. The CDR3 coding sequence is TGTGCCAGCAGTGACGGATACAGGAGGAGTGAGCAGTTCTTC. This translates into CASSDGYRRSEQFF.

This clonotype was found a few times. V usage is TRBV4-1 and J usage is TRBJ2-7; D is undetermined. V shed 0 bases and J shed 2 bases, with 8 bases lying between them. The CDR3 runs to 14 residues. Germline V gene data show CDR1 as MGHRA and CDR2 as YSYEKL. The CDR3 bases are TGCGCCAGCAGCCAAGAGGGAATCACCTACGAGCAGTACTTC. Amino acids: CASSQEGITYEQYF.

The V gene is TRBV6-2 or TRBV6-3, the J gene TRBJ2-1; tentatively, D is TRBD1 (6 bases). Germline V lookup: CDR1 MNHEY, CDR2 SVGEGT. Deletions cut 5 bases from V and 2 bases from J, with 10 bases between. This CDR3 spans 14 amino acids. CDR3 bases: TGTGCCAGCAGTGTAGACAGGACCTACAATGAGCAGTTCTTC. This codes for CASSVDRTYNEQFF.

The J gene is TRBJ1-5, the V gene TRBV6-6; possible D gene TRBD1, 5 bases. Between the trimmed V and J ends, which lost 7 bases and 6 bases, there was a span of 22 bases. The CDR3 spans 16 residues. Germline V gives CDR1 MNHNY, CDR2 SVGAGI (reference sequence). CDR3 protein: CASTQGEGGRSQPQHF. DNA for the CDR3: TGTGCCAGCACTCAGGGTGAAGGCGGGCGAAGTCAGCCCCAGCATTTT.

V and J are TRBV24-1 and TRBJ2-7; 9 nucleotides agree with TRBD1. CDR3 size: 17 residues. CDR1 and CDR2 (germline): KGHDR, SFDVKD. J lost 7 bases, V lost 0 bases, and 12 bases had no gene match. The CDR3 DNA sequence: TGTGCCACCAGTGATTTGAATAGGGGGACAGGGCGCAATGAGCAGTACTTC. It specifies CATSDLNRGTGRNEQYF.

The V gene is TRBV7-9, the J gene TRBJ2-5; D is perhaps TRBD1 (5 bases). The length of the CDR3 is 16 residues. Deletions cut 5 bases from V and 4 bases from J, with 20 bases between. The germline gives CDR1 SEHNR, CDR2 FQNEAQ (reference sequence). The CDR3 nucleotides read TGTGCCAGCAGCCCCCCACTCATTGGGGCGGTAGAGACCCAGTACTTC. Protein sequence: CASSPPLIGAVETQYF.

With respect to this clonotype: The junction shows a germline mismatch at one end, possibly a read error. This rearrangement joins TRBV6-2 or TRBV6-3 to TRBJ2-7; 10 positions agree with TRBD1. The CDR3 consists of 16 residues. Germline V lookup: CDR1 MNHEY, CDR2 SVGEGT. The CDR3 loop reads CASSSMPGQGPYEQYF. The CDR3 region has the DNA TGTGCCAGCAGTTCGATGCCGGGACAGGGGCCCTATGAGCAGTACTTC.

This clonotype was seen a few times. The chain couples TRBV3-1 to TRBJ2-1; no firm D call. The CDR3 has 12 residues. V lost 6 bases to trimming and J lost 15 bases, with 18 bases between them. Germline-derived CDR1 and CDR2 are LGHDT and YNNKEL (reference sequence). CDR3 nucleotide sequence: TGTGCCAGCAGTCCGCGCCCCAGCCGCCTGTTCTTC. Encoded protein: CASSPRPSRLFF.

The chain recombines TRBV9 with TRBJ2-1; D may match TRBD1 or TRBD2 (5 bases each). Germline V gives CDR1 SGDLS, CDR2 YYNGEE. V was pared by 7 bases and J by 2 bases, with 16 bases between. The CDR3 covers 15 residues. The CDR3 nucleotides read TGTGCCAGCCTCCGGGACGGAAGACCCTACAATGAGCAGTTCTTC. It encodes CASLRDGRPYNEQFF.

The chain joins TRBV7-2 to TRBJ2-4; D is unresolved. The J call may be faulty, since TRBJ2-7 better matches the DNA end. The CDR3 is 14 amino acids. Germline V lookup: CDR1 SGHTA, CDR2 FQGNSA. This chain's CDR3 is CASSLARPPYEQYF. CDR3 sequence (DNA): TGTGCCAGCAGCTTAGCTAGGCCCCCCTACGAGCAGTACTTC.